This is a list of T cell receptor beta chains from one sample in a study of regulatory T cells in long-lasting Graves disease. Each CDR3 protein gets one entry after TCRdb re-called the multiplex PCR reads with MiXCR. This sample has around 230,000 distinct CDR3 sequences, with around 20% found just once. The starting material was peripheral blood mononuclear cells (PBMCs), obtained at new diagnosis, from a patient treated with antithyroid drugs. The receptor set was obtained from a female donor with Graves disease. CDR3s include the opening cysteine and the closing phenylalanine or tryptophan. The D gene is left open where the match is weak. Where a row states a size, it is once, few, many or the class of an expanded clone; other rows omit it.

DNA: TGTGCCAGCAGTTTCGGACTTTACGAGCAGTACTTC; CDR3: CASSFGLYEQYF; D: .; J: TRBJ2-7; size: few; V: TRBV12-3/TRBV12-4
DNA: TGTGCCAGCATCCCGACCGATTTGAACACCGGGGAGCTGTTTTTT; CDR3: CASIPTDLNTGELFF; D: .; J: TRBJ2-2; size: many; V: TRBV12-3/TRBV12-4
DNA: TGCGCCAGCAGCCGGGACGTAACTGGGGCCAACGTCCTGACTTTC; CDR3: CASSRDVTGANVLTF; D: .; J: TRBJ2-6; size: few; V: TRBV5-1
DNA: TGTGCCAGCAGCATGTCCCGAGTGGCGGCCTTCTACGAGCAGTACTTC; CDR3: CASSMSRVAAFYEQYF; D: .; J: TRBJ2-7; size: many; V: TRBV11-1
DNA: TGCGCCAGCAGCACAGGGACAGAAGGTCAGCCCCAGCATTTT; CDR3: CASSTGTEGQPQHF; D: TRBD1; J: TRBJ1-5; size: .; V: TRBV5-1
DNA: TGTGCCAGCAGTTACAACGGCCCTGTGGAGCAGTACTTC; CDR3: CASSYNGPVEQYF; D: .; J: TRBJ2-7; size: many; V: TRBV6-2/TRBV6-3
DNA: TGTGCCAGTAGTAGCGTAGCGGGGAGCACAGATACGCAGTATTTT; CDR3: CASSSVAGSTDTQYF; D: TRBD2; J: TRBJ2-3; size: many; V: TRBV19
DNA: TGTGCCAGCAGTGACCGGGACAGGGCCTACAATGAGCAGTTCTTC; CDR3: CASSDRDRAYNEQFF; D: TRBD1; J: TRBJ2-1; size: many; V: TRBV2
DNA: TGTGCCAGCAGTACACCGGGACGGGGTGACTATGGCTACACCTTC; CDR3: CASSTPGRGDYGYTF; D: .; J: TRBJ1-2; size: many; V: TRBV6-1
DNA: TGTGCCATCAGTGAGACAAATCAAGAGACCCAGTACTTC; CDR3: CAISETNQETQYF; D: .; J: TRBJ2-5; size: many; V: TRBV10-3
DNA: TGTGCCAGCAGCTTACAGGAATGGTTCAATGAGCAGTTCTTC; CDR3: CASSLQEWFNEQFF; D: .; J: TRBJ2-1; size: few; V: TRBV7-2
DNA: TGCAGTGCTAGCGGCAGGGGGCCCTACAATGAGCAGTTCTTC; CDR3: CSASGRGPYNEQFF; D: TRBD1; J: TRBJ2-1; size: many; V: TRBV20-1
DNA: TGTGCCAGCAGTTTAAGCGGACCGAACAATGAGCAGTTCTTC; CDR3: CASSLSGPNNEQFF; D: .; J: TRBJ2-1; size: many; V: TRBV12-3/TRBV12-4
DNA: TGTGCCAGCAGCGTAGGTAGGGGCAGCCACAATGAGCAGTTCTTC; CDR3: CASSVGRGSHNEQFF; D: .; J: TRBJ2-1; size: few; V: TRBV9
DNA: TGTGCCAGCAGCTCCTTCCTAGCCTTCCTCTTCAATGAGCAGTTCTTC; CDR3: CASSSFLAFLFNEQFF; D: .; J: TRBJ2-1; size: many; V: TRBV7-2
DNA: TGCGCCAGCAGCTACGAGGACAGCTATGGCTACACCTTC; CDR3: CASSYEDSYGYTF; D: .; J: TRBJ1-2; size: once; V: TRBV5-1
DNA: TGTGCCAGTTCGACGATTGACAGGTTGAATCAGCCCCAGCATTTT; CDR3: CASSTIDRLNQPQHF; D: .; J: TRBJ1-5; size: many; V: TRBV19
DNA: TGTGCCAGCAGCACAGATCCGACAGGATTCTATGGCTACACCTTC; CDR3: CASSTDPTGFYGYTF; D: .; J: TRBJ1-2; size: .; V: TRBV5-6
DNA: TGTGCCAGCAGCTTGGAGGCAGGAGGGTCTGGAAACACCATATATTTT; CDR3: CASSLEAGGSGNTIYF; D: .; J: TRBJ1-3; size: few; V: TRBV5-5
DNA: TGTGCCAGCAGCGAGGGCATTATGGGTCAGCCCCAGCATTTT; CDR3: CASSEGIMGQPQHF; D: .; J: TRBJ1-5; size: few; V: TRBV2
DNA: TGTGCCAGCATGAGGGGAGAGGCCACTGAAGCTTTCTTT; CDR3: CASMRGEATEAFF; D: .; J: TRBJ1-1; size: many; V: TRBV6-2/TRBV6-3
DNA: TGTGCCAGCAGTACTAGACTAGCGGGAGGGCCGGACAATGAGCAGTTCTTC; CDR3: CASSTRLAGGPDNEQFF; D: TRBD2; J: TRBJ2-1; size: few; V: TRBV6-2/TRBV6-3